These 17 T cell receptor beta chains were all obtained from the same sample, sequenced in a study of blood T cells in healthy people across ages. Next came a second PCR, run for roughly 6 to 11 cycles, which used a sample-barcoded 5' primer along with a J-beta primer mix. TCRdb used MiXCR to reprocess the 5' RACE reads, holding one entry per CDR3 protein. The sample records hundreds of thousands of distinct CDR3 sequences, around 21% being singletons. Sequenced input: blood. Every receptor here comes from a man aged 70-80 years in good health.

This sequence joins TRBV20-1 and TRBJ2-7, with 8 bases matching TRBD2. V was pared by 5 bases and J by 5 bases, with 11 bases of the junction left unmatched. Per the germline V gene, CDR1 is DFQATT and CDR2 is SNEGSKA (reference sequence). CDR3 length: 14 amino acids. The CDR3 loop is CSAASGRRRHEQYF. The DNA for the CDR3 is TGCAGTGCTGCAAGCGGGAGAAGACGTCACGAGCAGTACTTC.

This chain links TRBV3-1 with TRBJ1-4; 7 bases map to TRBD1. CDR1 LGHDT and CDR2 YNNKEL come from the germline V gene (reference sequence). V was pared by 8 bases and J by 8 bases, with 8 bases of the junction left unmatched. This CDR3 has 13 amino acids. CDR3 amino acids: CASQQGSREKLFF. The CDR3 bases are TGTGCCAGCCAACAGGGGAGCAGAGAAAAACTGTTTTTT.

This clonotype was found a few times. This chain links TRBV20-1 with TRBJ2-5; 9 nucleotides line up with TRBD1. V gave up 3 bases and J gave up 5 bases; unmatched junction bases: 10. The CDR3 is made up of 15 amino acids. Germline V gene data show CDR1 as DFQATT and CDR2 as SNEGSKA (reference sequence). This chain's CDR3 is CSASQGDRAGETQYF. CDR3 DNA sequence: TGCAGTGCTAGTCAAGGGGACAGGGCTGGGGAGACCCAGTACTTC.

The DNA of the CDR3 is TGTGCCAGCAGTGAAAGGTGGGACACTGAAGCTTTCTTT. Translation: CASSERWDTEAFF. The chain combines TRBV6-1 with TRBJ1-1; unclear D gene. Germline V gene sequence: CDR1 MNHNS, CDR2 SASEGT. With 2 bases removed from V and 3 bases from J, the gap between germline ends came to 7 bases. The CDR3 extends over 13 amino acids.

This clonotype was detected a few times. V gene TRBV11-1 combines with J gene TRBJ2-1; 13 nucleotides match TRBD2. The length of the CDR3 is 16 residues. Per the germline V gene, CDR1 is SGHAT and CDR2 is FQDESV (reference sequence). Losses at the gene ends were 4 bases for V and 7 bases for J; bases not matched to a gene: 7. In DNA, the CDR3 is TGTGCCAGCAGCTCAGCCGGGACTAGCGGGGATAATGAGCAGTTCTTC. This translates into CASSSAGTSGDNEQFF.

This clonotype was counted a few times. V and J are TRBV10-3 and TRBJ2-1; maybe TRBD2 (6 bases). The V end lost 3 bases, the J end lost 8 bases, and 17 bases lay between the germline ends. The CDR3 contains 15 residues. CDR1 is ENHRY, CDR2 SYGVKD, per germline. The CDR3 nucleotides are TGTGCCATCAGTGAAACTTTCGGGAGAGGCGATGAGCAGTTCTTC. Its translation: CAISETFGRGDEQFF.

The chain joins TRBV28 to TRBJ1-1, with TRBD1 matching 8 bases. The CDR3 is made up of 15 amino acids. The germline CDR1 and CDR2 sequences are MDHEN and SYDVKM. J gave up 11 bases and V 6 bases, and 17 bases lay outside the gene matches. As DNA, the CDR3 is TGTGCCAGCAGGCCACCCAACCGGACAGGGTTAAGGGCTTTCTTT. Amino acids: CASRPPNRTGLRAFF.

This clonotype was seen a few times. The chain has TRBV7-3 and TRBJ2-4; either TRBD1 or TRBD2 may fit D (5 bases each). Looked up from germline, CDR1 is SGHTA and CDR2 is FQGTGA. This CDR3 spans 13 amino acids. Trimming removed 8 bases from V and 7 bases from J, with 15 bases in between. CDR3 bases: TGTGCCAGCTCTCCGGGACCTTCGAACATTCAGTACTTC. Protein product: CASSPGPSNIQYF. The variable domain in full, with the rest retrieved from reference TRBV7-3 and TRBJ2-4, is GAGVSQTPSNKVTEKGKYVELRCDPISGHTALYWYRQSLGQGPEFLIYFQGTGAADDSGLPNDRFFAVRPEGSVSTLKIQRTERGDSAVYLCASSPGPSNIQYFGAGTRLSVL.

As concerns this clonotype: Germline and junction disagree at one end, which may indicate a read error. The CDR3 here is CAISKSEANYGYTF. CDR3 nucleotide sequence: TGTGCCATCAGTAAGTCTGAGGCGAACTATGGCTACACCTTC. The chain couples TRBV10-3 to TRBJ1-2; D not certain. The germline CDR1 and CDR2 sequences are ENHRY and SYGVKD. This CDR3 has 14 residues.

The chain carries TRBV28 and TRBJ2-1; D remains unclear. V lost 2 bases and J 4 bases, leaving 12 bases between the germline ends. The CDR3 sequence is 15 residues long. Germline values: CDR1 MDHEN, CDR2 SYDVKM. The CDR3 protein is CASSLQTYGYNEQFF. CDR3 DNA sequence: TGTGCCAGCAGTTTACAGACGTACGGGTACAATGAGCAGTTCTTC.

This clonotype has more than one count but fewer than ten. The chain links TRBV6-2 or TRBV6-3 to TRBJ2-3; weak D call: TRBD1 (6 bases). This CDR3 contains 14 residues. Trimming stripped 4 bases from V and 5 bases from J, with 13 bases between. Germline V gene sequence: CDR1 MNHEY, CDR2 SVGEGT. CDR3 DNA sequence: TGTGCCAGCAGTTTGACAGGCCCCGGAGATACGCAGTATTTT. It specifies CASSLTGPGDTQYF.

This clonotype was observed a few times. J is TRBJ1-2 and V is TRBV27, with a tentative D call TRBD1 (6 bases). The CDR3 length is 13 residues. Germline values: CDR1 MNHEY, CDR2 SMNVEV (reference sequence). V was clipped by 2 bases and J by 8 bases, with 12 bases between them. This chain's CDR3 is CASSLQGRGGYTF. In DNA, the CDR3 is TGTGCCAGCAGTTTACAGGGGCGCGGGGGCTACACCTTC.

This clonotype occurred a few times. This rearrangement joins TRBV20-1 to TRBJ2-3; 8 nucleotides match TRBD2. This CDR3 region has 15 residues. CDR1 DFQATT and CDR2 SNEGSKA come from the germline V gene (reference sequence). V gave up 5 bases and J gave up 6 bases; unmatched junction bases: 13. In nucleotides, the CDR3 is TGCAGTGCTCCGCGGACTAGCAGGAGGCAGGATACGCAGTATTTT. Its translation: CSAPRTSRRQDTQYF.

V is TRBV7-2 and J is TRBJ2-5; 11 nucleotides match TRBD2. Per the germline V gene, CDR1 is SGHTA and CDR2 is FQGNSA. The CDR3 is 16 amino acids. V lost 4 bases to trimming and J lost 1 base; unmatched junction nucleotides: 5. The CDR3 DNA follows: TGTGCCAGCAGCTCATCGCTAGCGGGGGGCCAAGAGACCCAGTACTTC. Translated, it gives CASSSSLAGGQETQYF.

This clonotype was seen only once. This chain connects TRBV4-2 to TRBJ2-1, with TRBD2 matching over 9 bases. The CDR3 runs to 18 residues. The trim removed 0 bases at V and 2 bases at J, leaving 8 bases unmatched. Germline V CDR1 and CDR2: LGHNA, YNFKEQ. This chain's CDR3 is CASSQDSGRLAAYNEQFF. CDR3 DNA: TGTGCCAGCAGCCAAGATAGCGGGCGACTAGCGGCCTACAATGAGCAGTTCTTC.

This clonotype showed up just a few times. The V gene is TRBV4-3, the J gene TRBJ1-2; tentative D call: TRBD1 (5 bases). CDR3 length: 16 amino acids. Germline CDR1 and CDR2: LGHNA and YSLEER. V lost 1 base and J lost 4, with 16 bases in between. The CDR3 coding sequence is TGCGCCAGCAGCCAAGGACACGCCGAGGGGATCTATGGCTACACCTTC. Protein sequence: CASSQGHAEGIYGYTF.

About this clonotype: At one end, the junction sequence differs from germline, possibly due to a read error. V is TRBV29-1 and J is TRBJ2-1, with D perhaps matching TRBD1 or TRBD2 (5 bases each). Germline V gene data show CDR1 as SQVTM and CDR2 as ANQGSEA. The CDR3 has 12 residues. This chain's CDR3 is CSVSDSRDASVF. The CDR3 nucleotides read TGCAGCGTTAGCGACAGCCGGGACGCATCGGTCTTC.